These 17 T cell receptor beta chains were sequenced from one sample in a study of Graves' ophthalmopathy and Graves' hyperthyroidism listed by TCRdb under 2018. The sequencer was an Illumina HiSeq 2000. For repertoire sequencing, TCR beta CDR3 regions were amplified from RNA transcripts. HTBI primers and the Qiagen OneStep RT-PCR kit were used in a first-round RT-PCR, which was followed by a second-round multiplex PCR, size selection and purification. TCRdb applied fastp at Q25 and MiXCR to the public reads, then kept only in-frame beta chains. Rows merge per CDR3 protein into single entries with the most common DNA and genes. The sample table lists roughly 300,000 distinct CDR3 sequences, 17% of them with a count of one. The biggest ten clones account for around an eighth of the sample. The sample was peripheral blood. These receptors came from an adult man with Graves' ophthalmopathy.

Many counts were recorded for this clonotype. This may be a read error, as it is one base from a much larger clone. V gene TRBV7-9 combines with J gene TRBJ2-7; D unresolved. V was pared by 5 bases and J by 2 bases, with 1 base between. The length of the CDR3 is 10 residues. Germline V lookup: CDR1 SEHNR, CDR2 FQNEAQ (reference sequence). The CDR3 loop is CASSPYEQYF. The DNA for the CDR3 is TGTGCCAGCAGCCCCTACGAGCAGTACTTC.

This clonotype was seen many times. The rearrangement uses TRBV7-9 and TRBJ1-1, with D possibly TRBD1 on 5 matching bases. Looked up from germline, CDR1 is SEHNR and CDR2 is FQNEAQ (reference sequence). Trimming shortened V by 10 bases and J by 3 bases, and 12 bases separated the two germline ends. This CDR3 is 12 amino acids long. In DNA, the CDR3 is TGTGCCACGCCTAGGGGTGACACTGAAGCTTTCTTT. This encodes CATPRGDTEAFF.

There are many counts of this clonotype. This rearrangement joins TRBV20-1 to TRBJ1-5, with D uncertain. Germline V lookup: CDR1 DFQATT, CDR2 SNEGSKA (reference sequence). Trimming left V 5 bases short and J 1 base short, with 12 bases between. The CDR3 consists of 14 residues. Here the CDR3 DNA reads TGCAGTGCTGGCCGGCAAAGGAGCAATCAGCCCCAGCATTTT. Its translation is CSAGRQRSNQPQHF.

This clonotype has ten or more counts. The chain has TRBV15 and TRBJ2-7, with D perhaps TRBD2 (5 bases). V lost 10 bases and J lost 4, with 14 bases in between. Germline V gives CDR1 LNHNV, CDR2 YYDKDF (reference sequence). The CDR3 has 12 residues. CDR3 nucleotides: TGTGCCATTGGATCAGGAGGTTACGAGCAGTACTTC. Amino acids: CAIGSGGYEQYF.

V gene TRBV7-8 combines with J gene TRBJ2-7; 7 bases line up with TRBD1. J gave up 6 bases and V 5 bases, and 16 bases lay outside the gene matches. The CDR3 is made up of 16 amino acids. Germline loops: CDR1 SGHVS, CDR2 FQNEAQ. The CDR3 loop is CASSQAFPTGLVEQYF. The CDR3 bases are TGTGCCAGCAGCCAGGCCTTCCCGACAGGGCTGGTCGAGCAGTACTTC.

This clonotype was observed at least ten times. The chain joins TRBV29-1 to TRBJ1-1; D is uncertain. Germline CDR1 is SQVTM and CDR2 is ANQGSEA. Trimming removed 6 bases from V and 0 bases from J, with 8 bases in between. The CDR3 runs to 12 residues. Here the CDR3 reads CSVERMNTEAFF. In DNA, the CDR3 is TGCAGCGTAGAACGCATGAACACTGAAGCTTTCTTT.

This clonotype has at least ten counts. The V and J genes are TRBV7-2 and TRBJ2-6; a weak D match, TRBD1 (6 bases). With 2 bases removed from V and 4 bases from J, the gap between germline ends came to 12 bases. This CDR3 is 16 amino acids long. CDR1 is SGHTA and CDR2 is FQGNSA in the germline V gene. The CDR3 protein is CASSLNRASGANVLTF. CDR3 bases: TGTGCCAGCAGCTTAAACAGGGCTTCCGGGGCCAACGTCCTGACTTTC.

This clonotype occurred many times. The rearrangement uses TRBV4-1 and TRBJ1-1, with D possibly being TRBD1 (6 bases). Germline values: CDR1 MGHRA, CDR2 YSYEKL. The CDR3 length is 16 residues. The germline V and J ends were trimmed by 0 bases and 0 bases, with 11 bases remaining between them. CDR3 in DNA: TGCGCCAGCAGCCAAGAAGACACAGGGATGAACACTGAAGCTTTCTTT. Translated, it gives CASSQEDTGMNTEAFF.

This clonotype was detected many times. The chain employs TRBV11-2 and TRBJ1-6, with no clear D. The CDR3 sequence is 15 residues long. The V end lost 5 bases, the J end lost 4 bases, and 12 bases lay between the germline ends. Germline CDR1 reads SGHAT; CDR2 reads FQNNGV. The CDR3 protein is CASSLGGLYNSPLHF. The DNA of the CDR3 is TGTGCCAGCAGCCTAGGCGGACTATATAATTCACCCCTCCACTTT.

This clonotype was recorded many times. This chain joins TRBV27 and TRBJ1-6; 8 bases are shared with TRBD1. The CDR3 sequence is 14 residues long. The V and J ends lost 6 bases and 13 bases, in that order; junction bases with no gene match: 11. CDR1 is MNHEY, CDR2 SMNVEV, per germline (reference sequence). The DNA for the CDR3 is TGTGCCAGCAGAATGGGACAGGCGTTAGCGCCCCTCCACTTT. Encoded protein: CASRMGQALAPLHF.

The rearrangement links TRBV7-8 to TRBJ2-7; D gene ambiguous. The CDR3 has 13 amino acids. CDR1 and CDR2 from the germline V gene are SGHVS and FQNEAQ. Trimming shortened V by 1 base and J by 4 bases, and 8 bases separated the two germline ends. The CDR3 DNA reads TGTGCCAGCAGCTTAGGTGGGGTTTACGAGCAGTACTTC. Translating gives CASSLGGVYEQYF.

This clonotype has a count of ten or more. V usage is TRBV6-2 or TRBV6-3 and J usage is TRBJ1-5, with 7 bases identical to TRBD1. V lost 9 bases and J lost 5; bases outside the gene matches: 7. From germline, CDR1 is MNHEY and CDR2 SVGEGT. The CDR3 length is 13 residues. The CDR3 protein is CASRDSPDQPQHF. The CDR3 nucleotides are TGTGCCAGTAGGGACAGTCCGGATCAGCCCCAGCATTTT.

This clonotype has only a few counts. In nucleotides, the CDR3 is TGTGCCAGCAGCTACGGGACAGATAATTCACCCCTCCACTTT. Its protein is CASSYGTDNSPLHF. The genes are TRBV11-2 and TRBJ1-6; 7 nucleotides match TRBD1. The CDR3 spans 14 residues. With 4 bases clipped from V and 5 bases from J, the junction kept 2 bases outside the gene matches. Per germline, CDR1 SGHAT and CDR2 FQNNGV. Filled out from reference TRBV11-2 and TRBJ1-6, the complete variable domain reads EAGVAQSPRYKIIEKRQSVAFWCNPISGHATLYWYQQILGQGPKLLIQFQNNGVVDDSQLPKDRFSAERLKGVDSTLKIQPAKLEDSAVYLCASSYGTDNSPLHFGNGTRLTVT.

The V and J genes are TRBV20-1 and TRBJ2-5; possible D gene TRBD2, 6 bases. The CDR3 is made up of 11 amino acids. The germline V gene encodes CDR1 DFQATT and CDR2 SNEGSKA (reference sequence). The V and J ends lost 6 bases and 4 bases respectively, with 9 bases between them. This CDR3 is CSAPGLETQYF. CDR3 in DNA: TGCAGTGCACCGGGACTAGAGACCCAGTACTTC.

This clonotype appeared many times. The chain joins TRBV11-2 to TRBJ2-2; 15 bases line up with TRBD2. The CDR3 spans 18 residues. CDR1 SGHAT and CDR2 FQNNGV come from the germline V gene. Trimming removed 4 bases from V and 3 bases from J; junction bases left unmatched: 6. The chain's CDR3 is CASSSGLAGGKDTGELFF. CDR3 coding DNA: TGTGCCAGCAGCTCCGGACTAGCGGGGGGGAAAGACACCGGGGAGCTGTTTTTT.

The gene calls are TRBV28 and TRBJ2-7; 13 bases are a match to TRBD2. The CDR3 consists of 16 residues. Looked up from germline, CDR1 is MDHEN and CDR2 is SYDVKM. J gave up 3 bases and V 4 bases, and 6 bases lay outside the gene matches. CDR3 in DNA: TGTGCCAGCAGTTCGGGGACTAGCGGGGCTCGCTACGAGCAGTACTTC. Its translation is CASSSGTSGARYEQYF. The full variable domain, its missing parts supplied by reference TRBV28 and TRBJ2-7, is DVKVTQSSRYLVKRTGEKVFLECVQDMDHENMFWYRQDPGLGLRLIYFSYDVKMKEKGDIPEGYSVSREKKERFSLILESASTNQTSMYLCASSSGTSGARYEQYFGPGTRLTVT.

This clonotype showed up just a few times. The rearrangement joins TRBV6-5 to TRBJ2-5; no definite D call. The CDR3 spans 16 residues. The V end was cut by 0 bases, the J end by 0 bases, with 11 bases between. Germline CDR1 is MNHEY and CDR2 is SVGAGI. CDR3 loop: CASSYSGRLYQETQYF. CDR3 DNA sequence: TGTGCCAGCAGTTACTCTGGGCGGTTGTACCAAGAGACCCAGTACTTC.